These 5 T cell receptor beta chains came from one sample sequenced in a study of beta chain features in type 1 diabetes. Sequenced material consisted of expressed TCRB transcripts (all of the isolated RNA was reverse transcribed). The table came from immunoSEQ multiplex PCR; TCRdb's copy has only in-frame clones and leaves some out. This sample has about 320,000 clones, with less than 15% found just once. The sample taken for sequencing was central memory CD4+ T cells from blood. These receptors originate from a man younger than 45 in good health.

There are many counts of this clone. The CDR3 sequence: CASSELAYEQYF. CDR3 DNA: TGTGCCAGCAGTGAACTCGCCTACGAGCAGTACTTC. The chain joins TRBV2 to TRBJ2-7; D is unclear. The germline V gene has CDR1 SNHLY and CDR2 FYNNEI. The CDR3 length is 12 residues. V gave up 2 bases and J gave up 2 bases, with 4 bases separating them.

DNA for the CDR3: TGTGCTAGTGGTTTCCTTGGAACTAGCGACGAGCAGTACTTC. Its translation is CASGFLGTSDEQYF. The chain couples TRBV12-5 to TRBJ2-7; TRBD2 agrees at 7 bases. The CDR3 extends over 14 amino acids. The J segment lost 5 bases and the V segment lost 3 bases, leaving 7 bases of the junction unmatched. Germline assignment: CDR1 LGHNT and CDR2 FRNRAP.

This clone was found a few times. CDR3 nucleotide sequence: TGTGCCAGCAGCCTCAGGACAGGGAAAGATACGCAGTATTTT. Translation: CASSLRTGKDTQYF. This rearrangement joins TRBV7-2 to TRBJ2-3; 8 bases are shared with TRBD1. The CDR3 contains 14 residues. Germline assignment: CDR1 SGHTA and CDR2 FQGNSA. V trimming: 5 bases; J trimming: 5 bases; junction bases outside the gene matches: 6.

The chain joins TRBV2 to TRBJ1-1; 7 bases agree with TRBD1. This CDR3 spans 14 amino acids. Germline assignment: CDR1 SNHLY and CDR2 FYNNEI. J gave up 5 bases and V 5 bases, and 8 bases lay outside the gene matches. This CDR3 is CASSPTRGGTEAFF. Here the CDR3 DNA reads TGTGCCAGCAGTCCAACCAGGGGGGGGACTGAAGCTTTCTTT.

The chain uses TRBV6-5 and TRBJ1-3, with D hard to call. The CDR3 runs to 13 residues. CDR1 MNHEY and CDR2 SVGAGI come from the germline V gene. Trimming took 8 bases from V and 3 from J, leaving 11 bases between them. This chain's CDR3 is CASSDPNGNTIYF. The CDR3 DNA sequence: TGTGCCAGCTCCGATCCAAATGGAAACACCATATATTTT.